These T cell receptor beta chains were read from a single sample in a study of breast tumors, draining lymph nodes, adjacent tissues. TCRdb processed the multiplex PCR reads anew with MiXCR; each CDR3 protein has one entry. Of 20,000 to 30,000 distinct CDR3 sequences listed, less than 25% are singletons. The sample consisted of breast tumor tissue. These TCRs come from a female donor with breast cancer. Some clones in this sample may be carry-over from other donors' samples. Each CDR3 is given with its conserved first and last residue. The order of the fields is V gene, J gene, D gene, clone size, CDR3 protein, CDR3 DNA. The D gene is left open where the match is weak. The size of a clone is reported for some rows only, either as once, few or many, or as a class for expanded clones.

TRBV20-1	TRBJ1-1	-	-	CSASTGALNTEAFF	TGCAGTGCTAGTACGGGGGCGCTGAACACTGAAGCTTTCTTT
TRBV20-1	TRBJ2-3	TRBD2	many	CSARPLAGGLDTQYF	TGCAGTGCTAGGCCTCTAGCGGGAGGGCTGGATACGCAGTATTTT
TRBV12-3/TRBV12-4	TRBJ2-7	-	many	CASKLGALEQYF	TGTGCCAGCAAGTTGGGCGCGCTTGAGCAGTACTTC
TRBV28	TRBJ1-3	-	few	CASTDRRSGNTIYF	TGTGCCAGCACCGACAGACGCTCTGGAAACACCATATATTTT
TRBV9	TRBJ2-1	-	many	CASSPRNVINEQFF	TGTGCCAGCAGCCCCCGCAACGTGATCAATGAGCAGTTCTTC
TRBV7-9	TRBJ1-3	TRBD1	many	CASSSPSQGAYGNTIYF	TGTGCCAGCAGCTCACCCTCACAGGGGGCGTACGGAAACACCATATATTTT
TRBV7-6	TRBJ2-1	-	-	CASSLDLAGAPYMQFF	TGTGCCAGCAGCTTAGATCTAGCTGGGGCGCCGTATATGCAGTTCTTC
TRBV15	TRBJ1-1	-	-	CATSRDQQNRPHTEAFF	TGTGCCACCAGCAGAGATCAACAGAATAGACCCCACACTGAAGCTTTCTTT
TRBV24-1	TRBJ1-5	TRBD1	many	CATSVVRDRGHQPQHF	TGTGCCACCAGTGTTGTCCGGGACAGGGGGCATCAGCCCCAGCATTTT
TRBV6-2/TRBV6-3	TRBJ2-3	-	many	CASSLPDKGHRSTDTQYF	TGTGCCAGCAGCCTACCAGATAAGGGACACCGGAGCACAGATACGCAGTATTTT
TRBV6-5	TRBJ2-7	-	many	CASSYSRGRTYEQYF	TGTGCCAGCAGTTACTCTCGCGGCCGAACCTACGAGCAGTACTTC
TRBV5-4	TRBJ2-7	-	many	CASRGGSSYEQYF	TGTGCCAGCAGGGGGGGTTCCTCCTACGAGCAGTACTTC
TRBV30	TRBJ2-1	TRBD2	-	CTWSPGRGEQFF	TGTACCTGGAGTCCAGGGAGGGGTGAGCAGTTCTTC
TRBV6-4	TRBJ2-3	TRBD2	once	CASGTSGDTDTQYF	TGTGCCAGCGGGACTAGCGGGGACACAGATACGCAGTATTTT
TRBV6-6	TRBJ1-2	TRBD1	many	CASSYSSAPQGAYGYTF	TGTGCCAGCAGTTACTCGAGTGCGCCGCAGGGGGCCTATGGCTACACCTTC
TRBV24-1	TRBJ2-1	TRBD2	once	CATHATGLAVGDEQFF	TGTGCCACCCATGCTACGGGACTAGCGGTGGGGGATGAGCAGTTCTTC
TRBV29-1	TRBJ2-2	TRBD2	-	CSFDGAGGGGGELFF	TGCAGCTTTGACGGAGCGGGAGGCGGTGGCGGGGAGCTGTTTTTT
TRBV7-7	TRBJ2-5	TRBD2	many	CASSPGLAGGGYGETQYF	TGTGCTAGCAGCCCCGGACTAGCGGGAGGGGGATATGGGGAGACCCAGTACTTC
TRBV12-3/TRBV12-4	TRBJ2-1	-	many	CASSFPGEVYNEQFF	TGTGCCAGCAGTTTTCCTGGGGAGGTCTACAATGAGCAGTTCTTC
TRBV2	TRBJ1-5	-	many	CASSLGGRQRPQHF	TGTGCCAGCAGTCTAGGTGGCAGGCAAAGGCCCCAGCATTTT
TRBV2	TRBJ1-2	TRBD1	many	CASSFAGTGLRGYYGYTF	TGTGCCAGCAGTTTCGCCGGGACAGGGCTAAGAGGCTACTATGGCTACACCTTC
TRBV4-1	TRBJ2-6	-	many	CASSQDFDSGANVLTF	TGCGCCAGCAGCCAAGACTTTGACTCTGGGGCCAACGTCCTGACTTTC
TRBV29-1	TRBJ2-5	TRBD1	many	CSVEQGTGGTQYF	TGCAGCGTTGAACAAGGGACAGGGGGGACCCAGTACTTC
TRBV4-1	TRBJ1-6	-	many	CASSQDWGSSPLHF	TGCGCCAGCAGCCAAGATTGGGGGTCTTCACCCCTCCACTTT
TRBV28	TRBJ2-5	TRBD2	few	CASSPEGRGKETQYF	TGTGCCAGCAGTCCCGAGGGGCGGGGGAAAGAGACCCAGTACTTC
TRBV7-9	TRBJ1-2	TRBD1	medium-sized	CASSLAGTGDYSGYTF	TGTGCCAGCAGCTTAGCTGGGACAGGGGATTATTCTGGCTACACCTTC
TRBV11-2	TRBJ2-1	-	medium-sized	CASSLSGVSYYNEQFF	TGTGCCAGCAGCCTTAGTGGCGTCTCCTACTACAATGAGCAGTTCTTC
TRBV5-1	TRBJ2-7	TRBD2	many	CASSLASGLYEQYF	TGCGCCAGCAGCTTGGCTAGCGGCCTTTACGAGCAGTACTTC